Sequencing of this T cell receptor (beta chain) was carried out in a study of blood T cell repertoires in COVID-19. Germline-derived CDR1 and CDR2 are MNHEY and SVGAGI. The CDR3 is 14 amino acids. This clone was seen more than once but under ten times. A read error may account for a junction end that differs from germline. The study drew participants aged about 18 to 90 years from 24 US areas. In assigning cohorts, the study relied on participant-reported clinical history. Profiling relied on immunoSEQ multiplex PCR, and the TCRdb table lists in-frame clones only, not all of them. The table lists more than 300,000 clones, around 86% of them singletons, with about 10% in the top ten.

The chain carries TRBV6-5 and TRBJ1-2; tentatively, D is TRBD1 (6 bases). The sequencing sample was made of PBMCs or T cells enriched from blood (not recorded which). The sequence was obtained from a woman aged 18 to 35 who had recovered from COVID-19. The CDR3 nucleotides are TGTGCCAGCACTTACGACAGGCAGGGCTATGGCTACACCTTC. Translation: CASTYDRQGYGYTF.